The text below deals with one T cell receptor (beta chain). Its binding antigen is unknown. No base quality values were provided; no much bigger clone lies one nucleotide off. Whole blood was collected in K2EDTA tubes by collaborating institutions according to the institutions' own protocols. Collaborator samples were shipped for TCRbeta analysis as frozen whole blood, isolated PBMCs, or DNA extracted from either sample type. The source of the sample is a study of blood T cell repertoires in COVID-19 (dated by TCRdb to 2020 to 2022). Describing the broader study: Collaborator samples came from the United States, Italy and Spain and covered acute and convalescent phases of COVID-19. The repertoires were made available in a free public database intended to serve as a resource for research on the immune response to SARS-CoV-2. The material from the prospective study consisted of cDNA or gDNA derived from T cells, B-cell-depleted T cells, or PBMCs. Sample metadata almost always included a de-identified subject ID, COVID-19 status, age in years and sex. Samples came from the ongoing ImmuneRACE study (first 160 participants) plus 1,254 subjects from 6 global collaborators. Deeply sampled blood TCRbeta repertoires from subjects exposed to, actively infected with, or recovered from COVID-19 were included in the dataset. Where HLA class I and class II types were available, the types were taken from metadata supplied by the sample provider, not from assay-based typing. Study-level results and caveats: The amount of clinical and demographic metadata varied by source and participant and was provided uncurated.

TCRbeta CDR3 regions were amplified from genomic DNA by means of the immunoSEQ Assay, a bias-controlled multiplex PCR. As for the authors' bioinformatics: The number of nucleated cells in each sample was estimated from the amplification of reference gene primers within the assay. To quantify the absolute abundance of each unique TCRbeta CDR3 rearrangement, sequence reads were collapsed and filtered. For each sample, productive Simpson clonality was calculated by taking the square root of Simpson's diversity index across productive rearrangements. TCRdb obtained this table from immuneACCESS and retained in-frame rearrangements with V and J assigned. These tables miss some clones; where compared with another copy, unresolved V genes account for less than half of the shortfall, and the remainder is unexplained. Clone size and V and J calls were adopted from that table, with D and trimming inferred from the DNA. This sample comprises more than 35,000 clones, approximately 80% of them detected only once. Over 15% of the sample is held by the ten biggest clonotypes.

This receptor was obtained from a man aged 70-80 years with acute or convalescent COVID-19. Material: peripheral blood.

The CDR3 here reads CASSHRLAGDTDTQYF. In nucleotides, the sequence is TGTGCCAGCAGCCACAGACTAGCGGGGGATACAGATACGCAGTATTTT. The rearrangement joined TRBV5-4 to TRBJ2-3, and TRBD2 matches 12 of the central bases. The germline V and J ends show losses of 4 bases and 3 bases respectively, and no gene match explains 6 bases of the junction. Sequences SGHNT (CDR1) and YYREEE (CDR2) are obtained from the germline V gene (reference sequence). The CDR3 sequence holds 16 residues, the cysteine and phenylalanine included. This entry keeps only the CDR3 DNA: 48 bases, framed from base 1.